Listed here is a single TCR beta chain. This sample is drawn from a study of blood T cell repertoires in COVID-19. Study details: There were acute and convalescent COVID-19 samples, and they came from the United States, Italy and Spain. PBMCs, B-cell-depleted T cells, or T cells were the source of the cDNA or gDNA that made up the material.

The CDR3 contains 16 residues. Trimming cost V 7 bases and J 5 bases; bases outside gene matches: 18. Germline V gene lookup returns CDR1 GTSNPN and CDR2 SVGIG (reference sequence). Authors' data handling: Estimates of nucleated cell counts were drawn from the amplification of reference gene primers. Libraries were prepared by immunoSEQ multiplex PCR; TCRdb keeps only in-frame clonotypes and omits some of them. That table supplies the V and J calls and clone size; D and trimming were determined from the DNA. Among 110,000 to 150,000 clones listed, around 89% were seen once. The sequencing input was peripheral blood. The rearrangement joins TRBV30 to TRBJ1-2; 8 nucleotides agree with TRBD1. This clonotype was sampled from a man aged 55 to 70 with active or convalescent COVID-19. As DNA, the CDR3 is TGTGCCTATACCCCTGAGGGGGACAGGAGGGGGTATGGCTACACCTTC. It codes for CAYTPEGDRRGYGYTF.